This T cell receptor (beta chain) was obtained from a study of T and B cells in COVID-19 patients. Background on the study: Recovered patients mostly had mild to moderate COVID-19 managed as outpatients. Study-wide results and limits: Of roughly 2,000 TCR clusters found only in the recovered cohort, a few dozen had low generation probability.

Each TRB amplification used roughly 220-550 ng of genomic DNA from blood. Multiplex PCR with BIOMED2 TRB-A/B primer pools amplified TRB rearrangements. One entry per CDR3 protein, called by TCRdb with MiXCR from the multiplex PCR reads. In the table there are thousands of distinct CDR3 sequences, 25% to 30% of which are singletons. Notes on this clonotype: Its antigen is as yet unknown.

This sequence was found in a human donor with active COVID-19. The donor label of this sample is uncertain. The sample was blood.

CDR3 in DNA: TGTGCCAGCAGTTCGGGACAGGGCGGCTATGGCTACACCTTC. Translating it yields CASSSGQGGYGYTF. The J gene is TRBJ1-2, the V gene TRBV27; 9 bases map to TRBD1. Germline CDR1 MNHEY, CDR2 SMNVEV (reference sequence). Trimming removed 4 bases from V and 4 bases from J; junction bases left unmatched: 4. This CDR3 is built from 14 residues.